This entry describes one T cell receptor (beta chain). The sample belongs to a study of T cell clones after liver transplantation. Study at large: A pre-transplant mixed lymphocyte reaction with TCRbeta sequencing defined graft-donor-reactive clones followed in post-transplant blood.

Sorting of unstimulated PBMCs yielded separate CD3+CD4+ and CD3+CD8+ fractions. V was cut by 0 bases and J by 3 bases, with 5 bases left in between. CDR3 size: 14 residues. Germline V CDR1 and CDR2: MNHNS, SASEGT. Profiling relied on immunoSEQ multiplex PCR, and the TCRdb table lists in-frame clones only, not all of them. Of 49,000 or so clones in the sample, approximately 71% are singletons; the top ten hold 9.5% to 10%. The chain links TRBV6-1 to TRBJ1-4; D is undetermined. The sequence derives from a human patient who received a liver transplant. The graft donor may account for some of the T cells. This material consisted of CD4+ T cells from blood, taken approximately 52 months after liver transplant. The CDR3 reads CASSEAFPNEKLFF. In DNA, the CDR3 is TGTGCCAGCAGTGAAGCGTTCCCTAATGAAAAACTGTTTTTT.